This T cell receptor (beta chain) was captured in a study of T cell changes during pregnancy in multiple sclerosis. TCRdb's table, derived via immunoSEQ multiplex PCR, lists solely in-frame clones and lacks some. The repertoire consists of 50,000 to 60,000 clones, with 70% to 90% occurring once and the leading ten covering approximately 0.6%. CDR3 size: 18 residues. CDR1 LNHDA and CDR2 SQIVND come from the germline V gene (reference sequence). Trimming removed 6 bases from V and 4 bases from J; junction bases left unmatched: 17. This receptor was identified in a female donor with multiple sclerosis, enrolled in a pregnancy study. This material consisted of CD4+ T cells from peripheral blood mononuclear cells, taken in the first trimester of pregnancy. This rearrangement joins TRBV19 to TRBJ1-1; 10 bases fit TRBD1. The CDR3 reads CASRLGSGTGVRGTEAFF. Here the CDR3 DNA reads TGTGCCAGTAGGCTGGGGTCCGGGACAGGGGTTCGGGGCACTGAAGCTTTCTTT.